These T cell receptor beta chains were read from a single sample in a study of blood T cells in healthy people across ages. TCRdb fed the 5' RACE reads into MiXCR, producing one record per CDR3 protein. The table lists 1.4 million or so distinct CDR3 sequences, roughly two fifths of them singletons. The sequencing sample was made of blood. Source of these receptors: a woman aged 18-35 years in good health. Both conserved end residues are trimmed from each CDR3. The D gene is left open where the match is weak.

D: .
J: TRBJ1-2
V: TRBV20-1
CDR3: SASPGVYT

D: .
J: TRBJ2-3
V: TRBV29-1
CDR3: SVEWGSRGTDTQY

D: .
J: .
V: TRBV6-5
CDR3: ASSYAEGSETQY

D: .
J: TRBJ1-5
V: TRBV10-3
CDR3: AISDEVGNQPQH

D: TRBD1
J: TRBJ1-4
V: TRBV7-2
CDR3: ASSLARGLATNEKLF

D: TRBD1
J: TRBJ1-1
V: TRBV7-2
CDR3: ASSILTGTNTEAF

D: .
J: TRBJ1-2
V: TRBV9
CDR3: ASTLGVANYGYT

D: .
J: .
V: TRBV2
CDR3: ASSDNLEQY

D: .
J: TRBJ2-7
V: TRBV7-2
CDR3: ASRSGGGSLTYEQY

D: .
J: TRBJ1-4
V: TRBV20-1
CDR3: SASKGEKLF

D: .
J: TRBJ1-2
V: TRBV28
CDR3: ASSFGGGLYGYT

D: TRBD1
J: TRBJ2-1
V: TRBV15
CDR3: ATSRDGTDNEQF

D: TRBD1
J: TRBJ1-5
V: TRBV4-1
CDR3: ASSPSGGRNQPQH

D: .
J: TRBJ2-5
V: TRBV28
CDR3: ASTQWPGVETQY